Below, 21 T cell receptor beta chains from the same sample are listed, as sequenced in a study of T cells in Graves' hyperthyroidism and ophthalmopathy. Amplification of TCR beta CDR3 regions used RNA as the template. A first-round RT-PCR of the TCR CDR3 used the HTBI primer set. TCRdb called the multiplex PCR reads again in MiXCR, with one record for every CDR3 protein. The repertoire holds about 210,000 distinct CDR3 sequences, with about a sixth as singletons. The sequencing input was blood. Every receptor here comes from a man in his fifties or sixties with Graves' hyperthyroidism.

Ten or more counts support this clonotype. This sequence joins TRBV5-1 and TRBJ2-1; D call uncertain. This CDR3 has 12 residues. Deletions cut 4 bases from V and 6 bases from J, with 8 bases between. Germline lookup yields CDR1 SGHRS and CDR2 YFSETQ. The CDR3 nucleotides are TGCGCCAGCAGCCTCTCCGTCAATGAGCAGTTCTTC. This sequence encodes CASSLSVNEQFF.

This clonotype has only a few counts. This chain links TRBV20-1 with TRBJ2-7, with D possibly TRBD2 on 6 matching bases. CDR1 DFQATT and CDR2 SNEGSKA come from the germline V gene (reference sequence). The CDR3 extends over 14 amino acids. The V end was cut by 3 bases, the J end by 2 bases, with 14 bases between. The CDR3 region has the DNA TGCAGTGCTAGTGGGGCCCGGGAGACCTACGAGCAGTACTTC. It yields the protein CSASGARETYEQYF.

This clonotype was picked up a small number of times. The V gene is TRBV24-1, the J gene TRBJ2-1; 9 positions match TRBD2. The CDR3 has 17 amino acids. The V and J ends lost 6 bases and 0 bases, in that order; junction bases with no gene match: 8. Per the germline V gene, CDR1 is KGHDR and CDR2 is SFDVKD. CDR3 nucleotides: TGTGCCACCAGTACTTCTAGCGGGGCCAGCTCCTACAATGAGCAGTTCTTC. This encodes CATSTSSGASSYNEQFF.

This clonotype was recorded many times. V usage is TRBV12-3 or TRBV12-4 and J usage is TRBJ2-7; D not resolved. Trimming took off 3 bases at V and 1 base at J, with 7 bases between the two ends. The CDR3 is 13 residues long. The CDR3 here is CASSFRSSYEQYF. CDR3 in DNA: TGTGCCAGCAGTTTTCGGAGTTCCTACGAGCAGTACTTC.

The table lists this clonotype with many counts. V and J are TRBV9 and TRBJ1-6; D not certain. CDR3 length equals 17 residues. Trimming removed 0 bases at V and 7 bases at J, with 17 bases between. The germline V gene encodes CDR1 SGDLS and CDR2 YYNGEE. The CDR3 here is CASSVGYPGRRNSPLHF. The DNA for the CDR3 is TGTGCCAGCAGCGTAGGATACCCGGGTCGGCGGAATTCACCCCTCCACTTT.

Many counts were recorded for this clonotype. This rearrangement joins TRBV2 to TRBJ1-2; D call uncertain. The CDR3 is 12 amino acids. Deletions cut 3 bases from V and 4 bases from J, with 6 bases between. Germline CDR1 SNHLY, CDR2 FYNNEI. The CDR3 DNA sequence: TGTGCCAGCAGTGACAGTCCCTATGGCTACACCTTC. Its translation is CASSDSPYGYTF.

The chain combines TRBV12-3 or TRBV12-4 with TRBJ2-5, with TRBD2 matching over 16 bases. The junction had 5 bases not matched to a gene; V was cut back by 5 bases and J by 5 bases. The CDR3 spans 16 residues. CDR3 bases: TGTGCCAGCAGTAGGCAGGGACTAGCGGGAGGGGAGACCCAGTACTTC. This translates into CASSRQGLAGGETQYF.

CDR3 region: CASSPGTGGGQPQHF. In DNA form, the CDR3 reads TGCGCCAGCAGCCCCGGGACAGGGGGAGGGCAGCCCCAGCATTTT. The chain is built from TRBV4-3 and TRBJ1-5; 11 bases map to TRBD1. Germline loops: CDR1 LGHNA, CDR2 YSLEER. The CDR3 sequence is 15 residues long. Trimming cost V 4 bases and J 7 bases; bases outside gene matches: 6.

A few counts support this clonotype. A single base separates this from a much larger clone, so it may be a read error. The chain uses TRBV2 and TRBJ2-5; D perhaps matches TRBD1 (6 bases). Germline CDR1 is SNHLY and CDR2 is FYNNEI. The CDR3 has 15 residues. The V gene lost 3 bases and the J gene lost 5 bases, with 16 bases spanning the gap. CDR3 DNA: TGTGCCAGCAGTGATGGGACAAGGGGTGGGGAGACCCAGTACTTC. This encodes CASSDGTRGGETQYF.

This clonotype showed up many times. V and J are TRBV28 and TRBJ2-1; unclear D gene. Germline lookup yields CDR1 MDHEN and CDR2 SYDVKM. Deletions cut 3 bases from V and 6 bases from J, with 9 bases between. The CDR3 sequence is 13 residues long. The CDR3 nucleotides are TGTGCCAGCAGTTTTGTACGCAGCAATGAGCAGTTCTTC. Residues: CASSFVRSNEQFF.

This clonotype was observed a few times. The chain joins TRBV29-1 to TRBJ2-3; TRBD2 aligns across 9 bases. The CDR3 extends over 15 amino acids. V shed 4 bases, J shed 0 bases, and the junction held 5 bases outside the gene matches. Per germline, CDR1 SQVTM and CDR2 ANQGSEA. The CDR3 DNA reads as TGCAGCGTTGGAGGACTAGCGCGTAGCACAGATACGCAGTATTTT. It specifies CSVGGLARSTDTQYF.

This rearrangement joins TRBV7-8 to TRBJ2-3, with TRBD2 as a possible D gene (5 bases). CDR3 length equals 16 residues. Between the trimmed V and J ends, which lost 5 bases and 1 base, there was a span of 16 bases. Germline values: CDR1 SGHVS, CDR2 FQNEAQ. The CDR3 spells CASSRMSGAGTDTQYF. The CDR3 coding sequence is TGTGCCAGCAGCCGAATGAGCGGAGCTGGCACAGATACGCAGTATTTT. Full variable domain (rest looked up from reference TRBV7-8 and TRBJ2-3): GAGVSQSPRYKVAKRGQDVALRCDPISGHVSLFWYQQALGQGPEFLTYFQNEAQLDKSGLPSDRFFAERPEGSVSTLKIQRTQQEDSAVYLCASSRMSGAGTDTQYFGPGTRLTVL.

In its sample, this clonotype was seen many times. The chain couples TRBV2 to TRBJ2-5; 12 nucleotides line up with TRBD2. The V gene's germline CDR1 is SNHLY and CDR2 FYNNEI. J gave up 4 bases and V 8 bases, and 11 bases lay outside the gene matches. The CDR3 is 16 residues long. In DNA form, the CDR3 reads TGTGCCAGCGTTTTACCCCCGGGACTAGCGGGAGAGACCCAGTACTTC. Its translation is CASVLPPGLAGETQYF.

This clonotype has ten or more counts. The chain is built from TRBV20-1 and TRBJ2-7, with 10 bases identical to TRBD2. J was trimmed by 1 base and V by 6 bases; bases with no gene match: 9. CDR1 and CDR2 (germline): DFQATT, SNEGSKA (reference sequence). This CDR3 comprises 15 residues. The CDR3 nucleotides are TGCAGTGCGACTTCTAGCGGGAGAGTATCCTACGAGCAGTACTTC. Translation gives CSATSSGRVSYEQYF.

This chain connects TRBV14 to TRBJ2-1, with 12 bases matching TRBD2. The V segment lost 4 bases and the J segment 4 bases; nucleotides outside the gene matches: 8. This CDR3 region has 17 residues. Germline V CDR1 and CDR2: SGHDN, FVKESK. The CDR3 sequence is CASSLRRLAGAYNEQFF. The DNA of the CDR3 is TGTGCCAGCAGCCTGCGTAGACTAGCGGGAGCTTACAATGAGCAGTTCTTC.

The table lists this clonotype with many counts. The rearrangement joins TRBV28 to TRBJ1-1; tentatively, D is TRBD1 (6 bases). CDR3 length equals 14 residues. The V gene lost 3 bases and the J gene lost 1 base, with 9 bases spanning the gap. The germline gives CDR1 MDHEN, CDR2 SYDVKM. The CDR3, as DNA: TGTGCCAGCAGTTTGGGGGACACGAACACTGAAGCTTTCTTT. This translates into CASSLGDTNTEAFF.

This clonotype was seen a handful of times. J is TRBJ2-7 and V is TRBV7-9; 9 nucleotides line up with TRBD1. Germline V gene lookup returns CDR1 SEHNR and CDR2 FQNEAQ (reference sequence). The CDR3 contains 15 residues. J lost 2 bases, V lost 5 bases, and 7 bases had no gene match. The CDR3 region is CASSRSGTGTYEQYF. As DNA, the CDR3 is TGTGCCAGCAGCCGCTCTGGGACAGGGACCTACGAGCAGTACTTC.

Details on this clonotype: This clone may be a read error of a much larger clone one base away. The CDR3 does not close with the conserved phenylalanine or tryptophan, likely indicating a read error. V usage is TRBV20-1 and J usage is TRBJ2-1; D is unclear. Near its end, the DNA agrees better with TRBJ2-7, so the J call may be wrong. Germline V lookup: CDR1 DFQATT, CDR2 SNEGSKA (reference sequence). The CDR3 extends over 12 amino acids. The CDR3 DNA reads TGCAGTGCTAGGACCAATCCCTACGAGCAGTACTCC. Its translation is CSARTNPYEQYS.

This sequence joins TRBV7-9 and TRBJ2-2; D remains ambiguous. Germline CDR1 SEHNR, CDR2 FQNEAQ (reference sequence). Between the trimmed V and J ends, which lost 3 bases and 0 bases, there was a span of 8 bases. The CDR3 runs 15 residues. CDR3 sequence: CASSFPLTNTGELFF. The CDR3 coding sequence is TGTGCCAGCAGCTTTCCCCTTACGAACACCGGGGAGCTGTTTTTT.

The chain carries TRBV28 and TRBJ2-7, with TRBD2 matching over 7 bases. The CDR3 covers 15 residues. Germline loops: CDR1 MDHEN, CDR2 SYDVKM. Losses at the gene ends were 1 base for V and 8 bases for J; bases not matched to a gene: 11. The CDR3 DNA reads TGTGCCAGCAGTTTATTCCTCGGGGGGAACCACAAGCAGTACTTC. It specifies CASSLFLGGNHKQYF.

CDR3 bases: TGTGCCAGCTCACCACGCCAGGGTTATGAAAAACTGTTTTTT. Amino acids: CASSPRQGYEKLFF. The chain combines TRBV18 with TRBJ1-4; a weak D match, TRBD1 (5 bases). The CDR3 contains 14 residues. The ends were cut back, 1 base at V and 6 bases at J, with 9 bases in the middle. Germline CDR1 KGHSH, CDR2 LQKENI. The whole variable domain, remainder taken from reference TRBV18 and TRBJ1-4, is NAGVMQNPRHLVRRRGQEARLRCSPMKGHSHVYWYRQLPEEGLKFMVYLQKENIIDESGMPKERFSAEFPKEGPSILRIQQVVRGDSAAYFCASSPRQGYEKLFFGSGTQLSVL.